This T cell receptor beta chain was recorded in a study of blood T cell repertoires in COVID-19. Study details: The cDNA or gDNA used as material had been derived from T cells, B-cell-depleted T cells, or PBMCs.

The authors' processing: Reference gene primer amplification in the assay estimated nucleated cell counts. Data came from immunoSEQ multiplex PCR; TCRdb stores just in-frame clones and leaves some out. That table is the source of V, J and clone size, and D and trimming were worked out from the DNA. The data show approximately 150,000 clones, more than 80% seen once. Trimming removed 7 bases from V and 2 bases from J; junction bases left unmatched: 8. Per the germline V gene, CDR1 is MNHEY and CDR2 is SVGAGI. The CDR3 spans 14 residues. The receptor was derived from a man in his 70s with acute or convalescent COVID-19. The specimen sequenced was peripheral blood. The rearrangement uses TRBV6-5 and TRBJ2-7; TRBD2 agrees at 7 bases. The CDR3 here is CASTREGGTYEQYF. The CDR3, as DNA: TGTGCCAGCACCAGAGAGGGAGGGACCTACGAGCAGTACTTC.